These 31 T cell receptor beta chains originate from one sample sequenced in a study of shared T cell receptors in the human thymus (dated by TCRdb to the early 2020s). The protocol used for the library was the immunoSEQ multiplex PCR assay. This immuneACCESS table, as held by TCRdb, lists in-frame sequences with V and J called but not all clones. Of the missing ones, under half trace to an unresolved V gene in checked studies; the others have no known cause. For this sample the table gives 500,000 to 750,000 clones, of which roughly 90% were detected only once. The top ten constitute around 0.01% of the sample. These records were also assigned to another study, of human thymus T cells.

What was sequenced was thymocytes. The receptors stem from a boy less than two years old with a congenital heart defect. Donor details come from another sample of the same person, matched by shared clones.

The V and J genes are TRBV18 and TRBJ2-1, with 9 bases lining up with TRBD1. The CDR3 runs 15 residues. CDR1 and CDR2 (germline): KGHSH, LQKENI. With 4 bases clipped from V and 8 bases from J, the junction kept 9 bases outside the gene matches. In nucleotides, the CDR3 is TGTGCCAGCTCACTCCGGGACAGGGCGGGCGATGAGCAGTTCTTC. Amino acids: CASSLRDRAGDEQFF.

This chain links TRBV6-5 with TRBJ2-7, with TRBD2 as a possible D gene (6 bases). Germline lookup yields CDR1 MNHEY and CDR2 SVGAGI. The CDR3 covers 15 residues. Trimming removed 7 bases from V and 1 base from J, with 17 bases in between. As DNA, the CDR3 is TGTGCCAGCATCCCCCGGCGGGACTCATCCTACGAGCAGTACTTC. Its protein is CASIPRRDSSYEQYF.

The chain employs TRBV20-1 and TRBJ2-1, with no clear D. The ends were cut back, 6 bases at V and 8 bases at J, with 11 bases in the middle. The CDR3 is 11 amino acids. CDR1 is DFQATT and CDR2 is SNEGSKA in the germline V gene (reference sequence). The CDR3, as DNA: TGCAGTGCACGCGATACCCATGAGCAGTTCTTC. It is translated as CSARDTHEQFF.

Here the CDR3 reads CASSPNPMPIQPLHF. CDR3 in DNA: TGTGCCAGCAGCCCAAACCCGATGCCGATTCAGCCCCTCCACTTT. This chain joins TRBV5-4 and TRBJ1-6; no clear D gene. V lost 4 bases to trimming and J lost 13 bases, with 21 bases between them. This CDR3 spans 15 amino acids. Germline-derived CDR1 and CDR2 are SGHNT and YYREEE (reference sequence).

This chain connects TRBV30 to TRBJ2-3, with D possibly matching TRBD2 (5 bases). The V gene lost 0 bases and the J gene lost 1 base, with 14 bases spanning the gap. The CDR3 is 16 residues long. Germline CDR1 GTSNPN, CDR2 SVGIG (reference sequence). CDR3 bases: TGTGCCTGGAGTGTACCAGCGGCGACCCGCACAGATACGCAGTATTTT. Its translation: CAWSVPAATRTDTQYF.

V usage is TRBV14 and J usage is TRBJ1-2; the D is unclear. Germline V gene sequence: CDR1 SGHDN, CDR2 FVKESK. The CDR3 extends over 13 amino acids. Trimming stripped 2 bases from V and 7 bases from J, with 11 bases between. The CDR3 loop reads CASSQRSRGGYTF. CDR3 DNA sequence: TGTGCCAGCAGCCAACGCTCTAGAGGTGGCTACACCTTC.

The chain joins TRBV4-2 to TRBJ2-1; TRBD2 aligns across 11 bases. This CDR3 is built from 14 residues. Germline CDR1 LGHNA, CDR2 YNFKEQ. Unmatched junction bases numbered 8, after V lost 7 bases and J lost 9 bases. DNA of the CDR3: TGTGCCAGCACCGGGACTAGCGGCGCATCTGAGCAGTTCTTC. Its protein product is CASTGTSGASEQFF.

Worth noting for this clone: Other nucleotide sequences from this sample produce the same CDR3. V and J are TRBV7-2 and TRBJ2-1; TRBD2 matches 11 bases. The CDR3 covers 15 residues. The junction had 4 bases not matched to a gene; V was cut back by 5 bases and J by 4 bases. CDR1 SGHTA and CDR2 FQGNSA come from the germline V gene. CDR3 nucleotide sequence: TGTGCCAGCAGCCTCCGACTAGCGGGGTACAATGAGCAGTTCTTC. Translation gives CASSLRLAGYNEQFF.

The chain carries TRBV30 and TRBJ2-2; 9 bases line up with TRBD2. This CDR3 contains 17 residues. CDR1 is GTSNPN, CDR2 SVGIG, per germline (reference sequence). Trimming at V came to 7 bases and at J to 4 bases, leaving 16 bases not matched to a gene. DNA of the CDR3: TGTGCCTCGAACAGGGTCACAGTGCGGGAGGGCACCGGGGAGCTGTTTTTT. This encodes CASNRVTVREGTGELFF.

This rearrangement joins TRBV7-6 to TRBJ2-5; 7 nucleotides line up with TRBD1. The CDR3 length is 15 residues. CDR1 and CDR2 (germline): SGHVS, FNYEAQ. V trimming: 5 bases; J trimming: 4 bases; junction bases outside the gene matches: 10. The CDR3 loop is CASSLRQGPPETQYF. CDR3 DNA sequence: TGTGCCAGCAGCCTCCGACAGGGTCCCCCAGAGACCCAGTACTTC.

The chain uses TRBV14 and TRBJ2-1; 7 nucleotides agree with TRBD1. J was trimmed by 4 bases and V by 1 base; bases with no gene match: 1. The CDR3 spans 14 residues. Germline V gives CDR1 SGHDN, CDR2 FVKESK. The CDR3 is CASSQGQGYNEQFF. CDR3 sequence (DNA): TGTGCCAGCAGCCAAGGACAGGGTTACAATGAGCAGTTCTTC.

The rearrangement links TRBV29-1 to TRBJ1-4; D is possibly TRBD1 (6 bases). Germline CDR1 SQVTM, CDR2 ANQGSEA. The germline V and J ends were trimmed by 7 bases and 8 bases, with 14 bases remaining between them. There are 12 residues in the CDR3. CDR3 sequence reads: CSAAGAREKLFF. The CDR3 DNA reads TGCAGCGCTGCGGGGGCGCGGGAAAAACTGTTTTTT.

The chain combines TRBV9 with TRBJ2-5, with TRBD2 as a possible D gene (6 bases). This CDR3 is 14 amino acids long. Germline V lookup: CDR1 SGDLS, CDR2 YYNGEE. V was pared by 1 base and J by 4 bases, with 11 bases between. The CDR3 loop reads CASSVLGGTETQYF. DNA for the CDR3: TGTGCCAGCAGCGTACTCGGCGGGACAGAGACCCAGTACTTC.

The chain carries TRBV6-5 and TRBJ2-7; 9 bases agree with TRBD1. CDR3 length: 15 residues. The germline CDR1 and CDR2 sequences are MNHEY and SVGAGI. With V trimmed by 6 bases and J by 0 bases, 6 bases remained unmatched. As DNA, the CDR3 is TGTGCCAGCAGCTTCGGACAGGGGCCCTCCTACGAGCAGTACTTC. Residues: CASSFGQGPSYEQYF.

The V call is TRBV5-4, the J call TRBJ2-7; 11 positions agree with TRBD2. J was trimmed by 0 bases and V by 4 bases; bases with no gene match: 6. This CDR3 is 16 amino acids long. Germline V gene sequence: CDR1 SGHNT, CDR2 YYREEE (reference sequence). CDR3 sequence reads: CASSGGTSGDSYEQYF. Written as DNA, the CDR3 is TGTGCCAGCAGCGGGGGGACTAGCGGAGACTCCTACGAGCAGTACTTC.

This chain links TRBV2 with TRBJ1-2, with D perhaps matching TRBD1 (6 bases). The CDR3 is 14 residues long. Deletions cut 8 bases from V and 2 bases from J, with 15 bases between. Germline loops: CDR1 SNHLY, CDR2 FYNNEI. CDR3 coding DNA: TGTGCCAGCCAGGGGCTGGGCACCAACTATGGCTACACCTTC. Residues: CASQGLGTNYGYTF. Supplemented by reference TRBV2 and TRBJ1-2, the full variable domain reads EPEVTQTPSHQVTQMGQEVILRCVPISNHLYFYWYRQILGQKVEFLVSFYNNEISEKSEIFDDQFSVERPDGSNFTLKIRSTKLEDSAMYFCASQGLGTNYGYTFGSGTRLTVV.

The CDR3 loop reads CASSLEVAGGSYNEQFF. The DNA of the CDR3 is TGTGCCAGCAGCTTAGAGGTAGCGGGAGGCTCCTACAATGAGCAGTTCTTC. V and J are TRBV11-2 and TRBJ2-1; 10 bases fit TRBD2. There are 17 residues in the CDR3. Germline assignment: CDR1 SGHAT and CDR2 FQNNGV. The trim removed 0 bases at V and 0 bases at J, leaving 2 bases unmatched.

The chain uses TRBV7-2 and TRBJ2-3; 12 bases align to TRBD2. This CDR3 comprises 15 residues. Germline CDR1 SGHTA, CDR2 FQGNSA. The V gene end was trimmed by 5 bases and the J gene end by 5 bases; junction bases not matched to a gene: 5. The CDR3 coding sequence is TGTGCCAGCAGCCCGGGGGGACTAGCGGGAGATACGCAGTATTTT. Translating gives CASSPGGLAGDTQYF.

CDR3 region: CASSYPSAKNIQYF. CDR3 nucleotides: TGTGCCAGCAGTTACCCCTCAGCCAAAAACATTCAGTACTTC. This chain connects TRBV6-6 to TRBJ2-4; D call uncertain. Trimming stripped 2 bases from V and 0 bases from J, with 5 bases between. The length of the CDR3 is 14 residues. The germline CDR1 and CDR2 sequences are MNHNY and SVGAGI (reference sequence).

The V call is TRBV4-1, the J call TRBJ2-7; D possibly corresponds to TRBD1 (5 bases). The CDR3 consists of 14 residues. Germline V gene sequence: CDR1 MGHRA, CDR2 YSYEKL. The V end was cut by 1 base, the J end by 5 bases, with 12 bases between. CDR3 nucleotide sequence: TGCGCCAGCAGCCAAGCGGACGCAGGGCACGAGCAGTACTTC. Protein sequence: CASSQADAGHEQYF.

This chain connects TRBV15 to TRBJ2-5; perhaps TRBD1 as D (6 bases). V gave up 1 base and J gave up 7 bases, with 19 bases separating them. CDR1 and CDR2 (germline): LNHNV, YYDKDF (reference sequence). This CDR3 has 16 amino acids. The DNA of the CDR3 is TGTGCCACCAGCAGAGGGGGCCCAGGGGCTACGGGGACCCAGTACTTC. This translates into CATSRGGPGATGTQYF.

This clone was seen a single time. The chain links TRBV4-1 to TRBJ2-7; 12 bases match TRBD2. Losses at the gene ends were 0 bases for V and 5 bases for J; bases not matched to a gene: 11. This CDR3 is built from 18 residues. Germline V gene lookup returns CDR1 MGHRA and CDR2 YSYEKL. Written as DNA, the CDR3 is TGCGCCAGCAGCCAAGAAATTCCCGGACTAGCGGGAATGAACGAGCAGTACTTC. Translating gives CASSQEIPGLAGMNEQYF.

For the CDR3, the DNA is TGTGCCAGCAGTCCCTGGGAGAGCACAGATACGCAGTATTTT. It is translated as CASSPWESTDTQYF. The gene calls are TRBV27 and TRBJ2-3; possibly TRBD2 for D (5 bases). CDR1 is MNHEY and CDR2 is SMNVEV in the germline V gene (reference sequence). V was clipped by 5 bases and J by 0 bases, with 9 bases between them. CDR3 length equals 14 residues.

The chain recombines TRBV10-1 with TRBJ1-5; perhaps TRBD1 as D (6 bases). Germline loops: CDR1 WNHNN, CDR2 SYGVQD (reference sequence). This CDR3 is built from 18 residues. The germline V and J ends were trimmed by 0 bases and 4 bases, with 19 bases remaining between them. This CDR3 is CASSESSLDRGANQPQHF. CDR3 DNA sequence: TGCGCCAGCAGTGAGTCGAGCCTGGACAGAGGGGCTAATCAGCCCCAGCATTTT.

The chain has TRBV28 and TRBJ2-1; 9 positions agree with TRBD1. The CDR3 spans 15 residues. Trimming cost V 6 bases and J 3 bases; bases outside gene matches: 6. Per the germline V gene, CDR1 is MDHEN and CDR2 is SYDVKM. In DNA form, the CDR3 reads TGTGCCAGCAGATTTGACAGGGGGGGCTACAATGAGCAGTTCTTC. It yields the protein CASRFDRGGYNEQFF. Complete variable domain (other parts from reference TRBV28 and TRBJ2-1): DVKVTQSSRYLVKRTGEKVFLECVQDMDHENMFWYRQDPGLGLRLIYFSYDVKMKEKGDIPEGYSVSREKKERFSLILESASTNQTSMYLCASRFDRGGYNEQFFGPGTRLTVL.

The chain carries TRBV4-2 and TRBJ1-1, with D unresolved. Looked up from germline, CDR1 is LGHNA and CDR2 is YNFKEQ. V lost 1 base and J 4 bases, leaving 13 bases between the germline ends. The CDR3 sequence is 15 residues long. CDR3 coding DNA: TGTGCCAGCAGCCAAGGGCTCGGGTCGGGCACTGAAGCTTTCTTT. Protein sequence: CASSQGLGSGTEAFF.

The rearrangement joins TRBV6-1 to TRBJ1-1, with D possibly being TRBD1 (6 bases). This CDR3 has 14 residues. With 6 bases removed from V and 0 bases from J, the gap between germline ends came to 11 bases. The germline V gene has CDR1 MNHNS and CDR2 SASEGT. The CDR3 region has the DNA TGTGCCAGCAGCTTAGGACAGCTGAACACTGAAGCTTTCTTT. It codes for CASSLGQLNTEAFF.

V usage is TRBV7-9 and J usage is TRBJ2-7; D is perhaps TRBD1 (6 bases). The CDR3 extends over 16 amino acids. Trimming pared 3 bases from V and 0 bases from J, leaving 15 bases between. Germline values: CDR1 SEHNR, CDR2 FQNEAQ (reference sequence). The CDR3 DNA sequence: TGTGCCAGCAGCTTCACGGGACACCGGATCTCCTACGAGCAGTACTTC. The encoded protein is CASSFTGHRISYEQYF. Using reference TRBV7-9 and TRBJ2-7 for the parts outside the CDR3, the full variable domain is DTGVSQNPRHKITKRGQNVTFRCDPISEHNRLYWYRQTLGQGPEFLTYFQNEAQLEKSRLLSDRFSAERPKGSFSTLEIQRTEQGDSAMYLCASSFTGHRISYEQYFGPGTRLTVT.

The chain uses TRBV7-3 and TRBJ2-5; D is possibly TRBD2 (6 bases). Germline loops: CDR1 SGHTA, CDR2 FQGTGA. This CDR3 region has 15 residues. Trimming pared 5 bases from V and 4 bases from J, leaving 17 bases between. In nucleotides, the CDR3 is TGTGCCAGCAGCCCTATAGGTGTGGGGGGAGAGACCCAGTACTTC. This translates into CASSPIGVGGETQYF.

The chain carries TRBV14 and TRBJ2-6; unclear D gene. Germline V gene data show CDR1 as SGHDN and CDR2 as FVKESK. V gave up 1 base and J gave up 2 bases, with 18 bases separating them. This CDR3 comprises 19 residues. In DNA, the CDR3 is TGTGCCAGCAGCCAAGGTCCCCCCACTCGAGCTCCTGGGGCCAACGTCCTGACTTTC. This sequence encodes CASSQGPPTRAPGANVLTF. Based on the CDR3 plus reference TRBV14 and TRBJ2-6, the full variable domain is EAGVTQFPSHSVIEKGQTVTLRCDPISGHDNLYWYRRVMGKEIKFLLHFVKESKQDESGMPNNRFLAERTGGTYSTLKVQPAELEDSGVYFCASSQGPPTRAPGANVLTFGAGSRLTVL.

The rearrangement links TRBV4-2 to TRBJ2-5, with TRBD2 matching 12 bases. The closer fit of TRBJ2-7 to the DNA end suggests the J call may be wrong. The CDR3 is made up of 16 amino acids. Germline CDR1 LGHNA, CDR2 YNFKEQ. In nucleotides, the CDR3 is TGTGCCAGCAGCCACCCTAGCGGGAGGGAGACCTACGAGCAGTACTTC. It yields the protein CASSHPSGRETYEQYF.